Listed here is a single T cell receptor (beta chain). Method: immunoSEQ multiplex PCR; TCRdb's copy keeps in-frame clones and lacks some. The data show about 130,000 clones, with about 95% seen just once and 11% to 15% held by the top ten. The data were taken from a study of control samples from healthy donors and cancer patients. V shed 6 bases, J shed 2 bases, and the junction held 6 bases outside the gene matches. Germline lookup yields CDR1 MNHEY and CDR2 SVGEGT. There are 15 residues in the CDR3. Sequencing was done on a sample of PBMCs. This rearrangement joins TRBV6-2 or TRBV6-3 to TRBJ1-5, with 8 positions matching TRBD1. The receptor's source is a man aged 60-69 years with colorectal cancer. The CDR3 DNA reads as TGTGCCAGCAGCGAAACAGGGGGTGGCAATCAGCCCCAGCATTTT. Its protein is CASSETGGGNQPQHF.